Detailed here is one T cell receptor beta chain. What it binds is unknown. This record belongs to a study of cytomegalovirus exposure and HLA in healthy donors. In the study overall: Both the 120 validation repertoires and the approximately 640 first-cohort repertoires used the same platform, as reported by a later analysis.

The germline V gene encodes CDR1 SGHRS and CDR2 YFSETQ. V was cut by 5 bases and J by 2 bases, with 18 bases left in between. The CDR3 is 16 residues long. Here immunoSEQ multiplex PCR was the method, and the copy in TCRdb shows in-frame clones only, minus some. The sample contains 92,000 or so clones, around 96% of which appear only once. The donors were members of the validation cohort, which comprised 120 subjects and was separate from the first cohort of roughly 700 subjects. Study-wide findings and caveats: One later analysis, an examination of the 100 to 150 validation repertoires, found that first-cohort TCR clusters tended to co-occur in them. The study designated 150 or so TCR beta chains cytomegalovirus-associated.

The clonotype comes from a man between 18 and 35 years old in good health and CMV-seronegative. This chain links TRBV5-1 with TRBJ2-3; a possible D gene is TRBD2 (5 bases). The specimen was PBMCs. The CDR3 is CASRPRGAEYTDTQYF. CDR3 bases: TGCGCCAGCAGGCCCCGGGGAGCGGAGTACACAGATACGCAGTATTTT.